This TCR beta chain was recorded in a study of T cells in women clearing cervical HPV infection. Across the study: Controls gave blood once infection was undetectable; cases at lesion identification. Overall study findings and caveats: CIN3+ cases had significantly higher TCR repertoire richness than controls, but evenness did not differ.

For this clone: Its antigen is still unknown. With the read ending 3 residues before the CDR3 end, the germline J gene is used to fill in that end.

All donors had a single incident cervical HPV16 infection, not prevalent. MY09/MY11 PCR detected cervical HPV DNA; dot-blot assigned genotypes. Using immunoSEQ multiplex PCR, the repertoire was profiled, and TCRdb retains in-frame clones only, with some absent. This table holds about 23,000 clones. The CDR3 is 13 amino acids. Trimming shortened V by 4 bases and J by 7 bases, and 13 bases separated the two germline ends. CDR1 LNHDA and CDR2 SQIVND come from the germline V gene (reference sequence). The TCR comes from a woman between 18 and 70 years old with a cervical HPV16 infection that either progressed to CIN3+ or cleared (not recorded which). The chain joins TRBV19 to TRBJ1-1, with D possibly being TRBD1 (5 bases). Sample: blood buffy coat. The sequenced part of the CDR3 DNA is TGTGCCAGTAGTACGGCAGGGATTATTGAA. As protein: CASSTAGIIE. The full-length CDR3 reads as CASSTAGIIEAFF.